Sequencing of this T cell receptor beta chain was carried out in a study of tumor-infiltrating lymphocytes in oesophageal squamous cell carcinoma. CDR3 size: 14 residues. V was cut by 3 bases and J by 1 base, with 4 bases left in between. The germline CDR1 and CDR2 sequences are SGHTA and FQGTGA. TCRdb reprocessed the PCR reads with MiXCR, giving one entry per CDR3 protein. This table has roughly 12,000 distinct CDR3 sequences, approximately 52% appearing once. The chain combines TRBV7-3 with TRBJ2-6; D uncertain. The sequencing input was normal esophageal tissue next to the tumor. The source of this sequence is a male donor with esophageal squamous cell carcinoma. The CDR3 DNA sequence: TGTGCCAGCAGCTTCTCGTCTGGGGCCAACGTCCTGACTTTC. Translated, it gives CASSFSSGANVLTF.